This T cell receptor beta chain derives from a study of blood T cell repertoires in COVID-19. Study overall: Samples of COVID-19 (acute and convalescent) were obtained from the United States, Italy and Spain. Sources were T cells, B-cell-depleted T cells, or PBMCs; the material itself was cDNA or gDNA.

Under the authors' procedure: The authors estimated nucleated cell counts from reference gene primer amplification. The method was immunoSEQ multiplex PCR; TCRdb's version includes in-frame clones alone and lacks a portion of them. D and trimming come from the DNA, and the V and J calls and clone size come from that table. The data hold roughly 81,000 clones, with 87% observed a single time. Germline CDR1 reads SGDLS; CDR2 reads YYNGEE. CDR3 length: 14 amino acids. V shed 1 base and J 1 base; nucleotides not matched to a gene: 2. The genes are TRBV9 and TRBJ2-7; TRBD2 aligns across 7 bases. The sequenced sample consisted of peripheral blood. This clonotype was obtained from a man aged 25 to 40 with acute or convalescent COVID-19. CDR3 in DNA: TGTGCCAGCAGCGTACGAGCGGGGTCCTACGAGCAGTACTTC. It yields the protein CASSVRAGSYEQYF.